Sequencing of this TCR beta chain was carried out in a study of T cells in localized non-small cell lung cancer. Study conclusions and caveats: There was higher T cell clonality in uninvolved adjacent lung than in tumor, and it was highest there. As only one tumor region underwent sequencing, heterogeneity remains possible.

In this sample, this clone turned up once. As yet, its antigen is unknown. Germline CDR1 is SGHRS and CDR2 is YFSETQ. The CDR3 is 16 residues long. J lost 3 bases, V lost 1 base, and 4 bases had no gene match. Profiling relied on immunoSEQ multiplex PCR, and the TCRdb table lists in-frame clones only, not all of them. The sample contains about 53,000 clones, over 80% of which appear only once. The TCR sequence derives from a man aged 40 to 69 with stage III lung adenocarcinoma. The chain uses TRBV5-1 and TRBJ2-3, with TRBD1 identical over 11 bases. The specimen comprised peripheral blood mononuclear cells, sampled before any cancer treatment. CDR3 in amino acids: CASSLPGQGVTDTQYF. Here the CDR3 DNA reads TGCGCCAGCAGCTTGCCGGGACAGGGGGTTACAGATACGCAGTATTTT.